This T cell receptor (beta chain) is from a study of radiation and T cells in renal cell carcinoma (dated by TCRdb to about 2020). Regarding the research as a whole: The samples were drawn from a clinical trial, where primary renal cell carcinomas were treated with 15 Gy of stereotactic body radiation therapy and then removed by nephrectomy 4 weeks afterward. In total, 50 to 55 samples underwent TCR beta sequencing: 25 or so tumors plus 27 peripheral blood samples. A total of approximately 3,800,000 unique CDR3 nucleotide sequences, encoding around 2.7 million unique CDR3 amino acid sequences, were found across all 50 or so samples. Results the study describes overall, beyond this receptor: Effects of radiation dose or scheduling on the TCR repertoire could not be addressed with the single-armed trial design. An increase in top tumor clonotypes in blood was observed from baseline to 2 weeks post-radiation, followed by contraction by 4 weeks, which was taken to suggest transient expansion of tumor-resident clones. Tracking of blood repertoire dynamics stopped at roughly 4 weeks after treatment, with no follow-up past that point. Because pretreatment tumor biopsies were not available, the baseline intratumoral presence of clonotypes could not be determined.

TCR beta libraries were generated from genomic DNA with the immunoSEQ kit, following the manufacturer's recommendations. To prepare the libraries, a first multiplex PCR with proprietary primers was run, followed by a second PCR that added unique barcodes, and a bead cleanup was done after each round. A kit-provided positive control reaction and a negative control reaction were included in every sample batch. The final libraries were assessed on an Agilent 4200 TapeStation D1000 ScreenTape, pooled by volume, and quantified by qPCR. An Illumina NextSeq500 fitted with a MidOutput 150-cycle cartridge performed the sequencing, running 156 Read1 cycles and 15 Index1 cycles with the kit's custom primers. The pooled library was loaded at approximately 1.1 pM with an approximately 22% PhiX control spike-in. The original pipeline was this. Vendor-processed data were analyzed in R, and a clonotype was defined as all T cells sharing the same CDR3 nucleotide sequence. In the clone abundance analyses, frequencies in each sample were normalized to that sample's 10,000 most abundant clones. Public T cell clones, averaging fewer than five per sample, were removed before analysis. Tumor-enriched and baseline blood-enriched clonotypes were defined by at least a 32-fold difference in abundance between compartments. A beta-binomial differential abundance model was applied to find clonotypes that expanded or contracted between blood time points. Tumor-blood repertoire similarity was measured with the Baroni-Urbani and Buser coefficient, and groups were compared using two-tailed Wilcoxon tests in R. Held by TCRdb, this immuneACCESS table contains in-frame sequences only and omits some clones. Under half of the omission traces to an unresolved V gene where checked; the cause of the rest is unknown. V and J calls plus clone size are reproduced from that table; the DNA served to infer D and trimming. The sample table contains 40,000 to 50,000 clones; only one count was recorded for roughly 83% of them. 30% to 35% of the sample rests with the top ten.

A word on this clone: No cognate antigen has been identified for it. No base quality values were provided; no much bigger clone lies one nucleotide off.

The time point tag for this specimen amounts to: baseline pretreatment blood. Taken with the paper, the label for treatment or condition translates to: 15 Gy SBRT to primary tumor, nephrectomy 4 weeks later. Serial peripheral blood from radiation-treated patients was sampled at baseline, 2 weeks and 4 weeks after SBRT to track tumor-enriched clonotypes. Renal cell carcinoma with clear cell pathology was present in all patients. Genomic DNA for TCR sequencing was prepared using the QIAamp DNA Blood Mini Kit (Qiagen). The analyses included just those samples that passed every quality control check. This receptor was taken from a woman in her 70s with renal cell carcinoma. The sequences come from blood, collected from a patient whose treatment included radiotherapy and nephrectomy.

The CDR3 has the sequence CAWSTGTSNQPQHF. The nucleotide sequence reads TGTGCCTGGAGTACGGGGACTTCAAATCAGCCCCAGCATTTT. The chain is encoded by TRBV30 joined to TRBJ1-5, and possibly TRBD1, on 5 matching bases. From its cysteine to its phenylalanine, the CDR3 spans 14 amino acids. Only CDR3 DNA is held: 42 bases, read in frame from base 1. Trimming costs V 2 bases and J 4 bases, and their ends lie 12 bases apart. CDR1 GTSNPN and CDR2 SVGIG were looked up in the germline V gene (reference sequence).